This TCR beta chain was recovered during a study of OX40 agonist ivuxolimab in advanced cancers. Study overall: A male proportion of 82.7% was recorded, with mean age roughly 62 years and range 23 to 79.

The CDR3 length is 13 residues. V was pared by 3 bases and J by 6 bases, with 11 bases between. Germline-derived CDR1 and CDR2 are SGHKS and YYEKEE (reference sequence). Here immunoSEQ multiplex PCR was the method, and the copy in TCRdb shows in-frame clones only, minus some. The sample holds more than 45,000 clones, about 88% seen once. The sequence derives from an adult with an advanced solid tumor such as melanoma, head and neck, liver or kidney cancer. The V gene is TRBV5-5, the J gene TRBJ2-3; tentatively, D is TRBD1 (7 bases). Sequenced material: CD4+ or CD8+ T cells sorted from blood, taken in a trial of the OX40 agonist ivuxolimab. For the CDR3, the DNA is TGTGCCAGCAGCTGGACAGGAGGGGATACGCAGTATTTT. The encoded protein is CASSWTGGDTQYF.